What follows describes a single T cell receptor beta chain. Its antigen remains unknown. The CDR3 contains 14 residues. The germline CDR1 and CDR2 sequences are MDHEN and SYDVKM. The V segment lost 5 bases and the J segment 4 bases; nucleotides outside the gene matches: 4. This record comes from a study of T cell responses to AZD1222 COVID-19 vaccine. Overall study context: Researchers grouped second doses given at about 4 or about 12 weeks into one pool. Study-wide points: Spike was spanned by vaccine-associated CD4 TCRs, which were dominant at 160-218 and 743-854.

TCRdb's table, derived via immunoSEQ multiplex PCR, lists solely in-frame clones and lacks some. The sample consists of approximately 110,000 clones, about nine tenths of them appearing once. This clonotype originated in an adult in good health. This chain connects TRBV28 to TRBJ1-2; the match to TRBD1 covers 10 bases. Material: peripheral blood, obtained on day 0 of AZD1222 vaccination. The CDR3 bases are TGTGCCAGCAGTCCGGGACAGGGGAGCTATGGCTACACCTTC. Its protein is CASSPGQGSYGYTF.